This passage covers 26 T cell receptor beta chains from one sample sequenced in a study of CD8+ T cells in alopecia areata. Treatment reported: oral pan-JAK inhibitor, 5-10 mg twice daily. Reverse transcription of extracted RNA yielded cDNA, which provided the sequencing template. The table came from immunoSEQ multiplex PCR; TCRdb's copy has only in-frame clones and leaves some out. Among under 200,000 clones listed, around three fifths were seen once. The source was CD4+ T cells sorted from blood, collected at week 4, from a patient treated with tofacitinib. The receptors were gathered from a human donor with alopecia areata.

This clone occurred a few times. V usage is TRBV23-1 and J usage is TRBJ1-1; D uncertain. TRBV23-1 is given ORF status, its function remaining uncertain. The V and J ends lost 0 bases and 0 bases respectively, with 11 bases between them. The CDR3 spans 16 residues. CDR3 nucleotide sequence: TGCGCCAGCAGTCAATCTCCCAGTGTTATGAACACTGAAGCTTTCTTT. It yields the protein CASSQSPSVMNTEAFF.

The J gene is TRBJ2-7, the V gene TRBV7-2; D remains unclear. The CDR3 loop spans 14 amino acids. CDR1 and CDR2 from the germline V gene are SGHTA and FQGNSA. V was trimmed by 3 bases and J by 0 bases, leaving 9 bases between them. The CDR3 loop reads CASSLAAVSYEQYF. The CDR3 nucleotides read TGTGCCAGCAGCTTGGCGGCCGTCTCCTACGAGCAGTACTTC.

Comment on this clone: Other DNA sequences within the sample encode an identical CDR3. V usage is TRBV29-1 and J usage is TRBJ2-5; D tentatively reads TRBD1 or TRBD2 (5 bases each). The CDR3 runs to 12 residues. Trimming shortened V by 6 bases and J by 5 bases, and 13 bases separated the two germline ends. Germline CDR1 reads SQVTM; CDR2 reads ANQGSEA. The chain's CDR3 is CSVRGVGETQYF. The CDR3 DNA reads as TGCAGCGTCAGAGGGGTGGGGGAGACCCAGTACTTC.

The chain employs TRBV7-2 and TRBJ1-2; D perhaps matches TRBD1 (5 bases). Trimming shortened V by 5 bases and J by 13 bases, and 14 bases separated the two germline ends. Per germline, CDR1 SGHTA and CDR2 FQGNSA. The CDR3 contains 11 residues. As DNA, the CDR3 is TGTGCCAGCAGCCCGGCGGAGACAGCCACCTTC. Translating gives CASSPAETATF.

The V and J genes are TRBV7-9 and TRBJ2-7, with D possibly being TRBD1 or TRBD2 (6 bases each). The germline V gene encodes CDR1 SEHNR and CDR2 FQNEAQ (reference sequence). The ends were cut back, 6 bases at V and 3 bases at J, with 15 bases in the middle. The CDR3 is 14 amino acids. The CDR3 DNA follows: TGTGCCAGCAGTGTCGCAGGGGACTTCTACGAGCAGTACTTC. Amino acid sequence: CASSVAGDFYEQYF.

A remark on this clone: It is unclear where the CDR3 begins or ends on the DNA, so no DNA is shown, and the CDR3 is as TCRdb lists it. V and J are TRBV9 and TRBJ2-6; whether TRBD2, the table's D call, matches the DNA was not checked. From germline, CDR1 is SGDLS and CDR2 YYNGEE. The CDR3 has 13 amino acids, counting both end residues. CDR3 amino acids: CASSVVAEGSPTF.

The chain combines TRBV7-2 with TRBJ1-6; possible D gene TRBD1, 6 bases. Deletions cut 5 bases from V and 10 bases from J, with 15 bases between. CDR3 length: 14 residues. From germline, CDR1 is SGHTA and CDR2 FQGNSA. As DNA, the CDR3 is TGTGCCAGCAGCGCCCCGGGACAAAGGTCACCCCTCCACTTT. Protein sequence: CASSAPGQRSPLHF.

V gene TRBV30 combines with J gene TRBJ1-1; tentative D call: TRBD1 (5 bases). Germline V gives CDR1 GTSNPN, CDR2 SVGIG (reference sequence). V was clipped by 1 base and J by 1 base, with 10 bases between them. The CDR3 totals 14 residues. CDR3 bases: TGTGCCTGGAGTGGAATCGGGGGGAACACTGAAGCTTTCTTT. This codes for CAWSGIGGNTEAFF.

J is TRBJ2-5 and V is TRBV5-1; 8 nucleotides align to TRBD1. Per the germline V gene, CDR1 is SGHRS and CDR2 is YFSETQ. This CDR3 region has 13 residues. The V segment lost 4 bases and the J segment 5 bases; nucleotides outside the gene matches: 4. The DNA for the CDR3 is TGCGCCAGCAGCCGGACAGGGCAGGAGACCCAGTACTTC. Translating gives CASSRTGQETQYF.

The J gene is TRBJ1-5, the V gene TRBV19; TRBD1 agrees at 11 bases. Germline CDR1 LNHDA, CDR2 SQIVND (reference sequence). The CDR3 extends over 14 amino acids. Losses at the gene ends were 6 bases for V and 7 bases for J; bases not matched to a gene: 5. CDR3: CASSPGQGDQPQHF. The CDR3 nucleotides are TGTGCCAGTAGCCCGGGACAGGGGGACCAGCCCCAGCATTTT.

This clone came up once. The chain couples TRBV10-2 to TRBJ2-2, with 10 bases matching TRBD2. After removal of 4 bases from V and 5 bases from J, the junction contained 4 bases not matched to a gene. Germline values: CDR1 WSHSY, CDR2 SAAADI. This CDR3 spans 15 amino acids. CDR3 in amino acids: CASSAVAGGTGELFF. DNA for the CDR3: TGCGCCAGCAGTGCTGTAGCGGGGGGAACCGGGGAGCTGTTTTTT.

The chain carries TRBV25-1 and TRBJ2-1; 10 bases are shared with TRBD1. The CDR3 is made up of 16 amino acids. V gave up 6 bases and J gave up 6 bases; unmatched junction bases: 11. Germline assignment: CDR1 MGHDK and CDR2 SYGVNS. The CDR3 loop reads CASSQTGTGAPNEQFF. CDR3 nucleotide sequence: TGTGCCAGCAGCCAAACCGGGACAGGGGCCCCCAATGAGCAGTTCTTC.

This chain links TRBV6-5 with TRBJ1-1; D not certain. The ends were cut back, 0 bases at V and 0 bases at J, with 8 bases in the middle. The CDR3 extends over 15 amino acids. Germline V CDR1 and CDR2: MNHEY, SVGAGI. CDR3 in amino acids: CASSYSPRLNTEAFF. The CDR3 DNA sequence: TGTGCCAGCAGTTACTCACCCAGACTGAACACTGAAGCTTTCTTT.

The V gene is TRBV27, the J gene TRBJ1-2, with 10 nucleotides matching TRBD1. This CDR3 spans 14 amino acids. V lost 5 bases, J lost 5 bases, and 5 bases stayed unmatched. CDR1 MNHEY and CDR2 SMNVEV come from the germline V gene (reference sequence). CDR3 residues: CASSPGQGGYGYTF. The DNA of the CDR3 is TGTGCCAGCAGTCCCGGACAGGGGGGTTATGGCTACACCTTC.

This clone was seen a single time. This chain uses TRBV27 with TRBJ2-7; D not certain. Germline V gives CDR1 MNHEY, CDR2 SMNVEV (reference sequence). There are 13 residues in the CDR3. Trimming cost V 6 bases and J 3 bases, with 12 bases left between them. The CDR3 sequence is CASSPLVSYEQYF. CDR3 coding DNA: TGTGCCAGCAGCCCACTCGTCAGCTACGAGCAGTACTTC.

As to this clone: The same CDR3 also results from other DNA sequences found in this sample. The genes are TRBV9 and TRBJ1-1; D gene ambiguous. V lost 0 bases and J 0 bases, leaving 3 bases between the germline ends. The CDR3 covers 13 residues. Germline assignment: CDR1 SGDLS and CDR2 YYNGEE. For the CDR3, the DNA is TGTGCCAGCAGCGTAGCAATGAACACTGAAGCTTTCTTT. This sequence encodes CASSVAMNTEAFF.

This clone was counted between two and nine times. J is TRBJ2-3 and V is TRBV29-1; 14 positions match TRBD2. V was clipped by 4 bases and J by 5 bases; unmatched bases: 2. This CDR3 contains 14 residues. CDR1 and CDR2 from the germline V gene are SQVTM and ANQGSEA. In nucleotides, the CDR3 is TGCAGCGTTGCGACTAGCGGGGGGGGAGATACGCAGTATTTT. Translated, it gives CSVATSGGGDTQYF.

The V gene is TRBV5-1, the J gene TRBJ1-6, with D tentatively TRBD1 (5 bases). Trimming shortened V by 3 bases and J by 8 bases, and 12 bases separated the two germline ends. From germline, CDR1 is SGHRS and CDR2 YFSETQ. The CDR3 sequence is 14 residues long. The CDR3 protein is CASSSILRDSPLHF. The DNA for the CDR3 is TGCGCCAGCAGCTCGATCCTCAGGGATTCACCCCTCCACTTT.

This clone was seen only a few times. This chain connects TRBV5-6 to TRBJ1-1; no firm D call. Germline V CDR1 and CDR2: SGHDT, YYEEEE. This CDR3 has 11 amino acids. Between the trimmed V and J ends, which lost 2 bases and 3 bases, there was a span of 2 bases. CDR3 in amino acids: CASSLYTEAFF. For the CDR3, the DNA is TGTGCCAGCAGCTTATACACTGAAGCTTTCTTT.

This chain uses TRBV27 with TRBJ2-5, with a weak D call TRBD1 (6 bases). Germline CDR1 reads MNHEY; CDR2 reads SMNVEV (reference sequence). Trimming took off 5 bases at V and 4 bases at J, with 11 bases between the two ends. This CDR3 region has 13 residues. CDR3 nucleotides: TGTGCCAGCAGTCCGACAGGCCCAGAGACCCAGTACTTC. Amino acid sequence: CASSPTGPETQYF.

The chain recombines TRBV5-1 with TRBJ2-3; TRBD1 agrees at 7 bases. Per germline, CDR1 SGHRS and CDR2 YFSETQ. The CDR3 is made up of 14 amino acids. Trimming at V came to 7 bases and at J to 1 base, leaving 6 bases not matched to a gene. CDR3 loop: CASDQTGGTDTQYF. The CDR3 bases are TGCGCCAGCGACCAAACAGGGGGCACAGATACGCAGTATTTT.

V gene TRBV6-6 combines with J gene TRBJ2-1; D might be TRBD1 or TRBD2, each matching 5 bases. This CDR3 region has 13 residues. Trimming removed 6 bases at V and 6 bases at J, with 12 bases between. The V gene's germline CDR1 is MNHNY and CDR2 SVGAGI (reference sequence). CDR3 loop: CASSQGPGNEQFF. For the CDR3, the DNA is TGTGCCAGCAGCCAGGGACCGGGCAATGAGCAGTTCTTC.

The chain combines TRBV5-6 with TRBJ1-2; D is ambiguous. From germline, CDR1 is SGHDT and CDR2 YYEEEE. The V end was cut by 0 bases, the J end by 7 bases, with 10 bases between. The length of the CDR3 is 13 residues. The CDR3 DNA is TGTGCCAGCAGCTTGGCCGTGGCGGGTGGCTACACCTTC. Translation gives CASSLAVAGGYTF. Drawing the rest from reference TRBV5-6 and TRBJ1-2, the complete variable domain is DAGVTQSPTHLIKTRGQQVTLRCSPKSGHDTVSWYQQALGQGPQFIFQYYEEEERQRGNFPDRFSGHQFPNYSSELNVNALLLGDSALYLCASSLAVAGGYTFGSGTRLTVV.

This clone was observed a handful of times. CDR3 DNA: TGTGCCTGGAGTAGGTCGGGCTACAATGAGCAGTTCTTC. Its protein is CAWSRSGYNEQFF. The chain couples TRBV30 to TRBJ2-1; unclear D gene. The CDR3 consists of 13 residues. Germline-derived CDR1 and CDR2 are GTSNPN and SVGIG (reference sequence). Trimming took 2 bases from V and 3 from J, leaving 8 bases between them.

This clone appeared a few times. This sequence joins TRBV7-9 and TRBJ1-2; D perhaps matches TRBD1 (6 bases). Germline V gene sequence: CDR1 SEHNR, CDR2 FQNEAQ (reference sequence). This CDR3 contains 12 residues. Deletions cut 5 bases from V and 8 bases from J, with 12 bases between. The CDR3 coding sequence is TGTGCCAGCAGCGTTACAGGGTTCGGCTACACCTTC. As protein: CASSVTGFGYTF. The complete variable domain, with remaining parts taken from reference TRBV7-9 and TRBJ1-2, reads DTGVSQNPRHKITKRGQNVTFRCDPISEHNRLYWYRQTLGQGPEFLTYFQNEAQLEKSRLLSDRFSAERPKGSFSTLEIQRTEQGDSAMYLCASSVTGFGYTFGSGTRLTVV.

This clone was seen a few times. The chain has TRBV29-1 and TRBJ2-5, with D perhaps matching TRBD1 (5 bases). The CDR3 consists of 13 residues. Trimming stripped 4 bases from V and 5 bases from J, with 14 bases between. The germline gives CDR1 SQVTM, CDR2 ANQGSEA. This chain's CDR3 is CSVGVGAWETQYF. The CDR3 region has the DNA TGCAGCGTTGGAGTAGGGGCGTGGGAGACCCAGTACTTC.